One sample yielded the 10 T cell receptor beta chains listed below, sequenced in a study of Ad26.COV2.S vaccination and SARS-CoV-2 variants. Generated by immunoSEQ multiplex PCR, the TCRdb table keeps only in-frame clones and is missing some. The profile shows over 110,000 clones, roughly 89% of them singletons. The sample was peripheral blood, taken after recovery from COVID-19. The receptors were gathered from a human donor who had recovered from COVID-19.

A single count supports this clone. This sequence joins TRBV27 and TRBJ2-7; TRBD2 might be the D (5 bases). This CDR3 spans 14 amino acids. Germline V CDR1 and CDR2: MNHEY, SMNVEV (reference sequence). V shed 0 bases and J shed 0 bases, with 6 bases lying between them. CDR3 nucleotides: TGTGCCAGCAGTTTATCCGGGGTCTCCTACGAGCAGTACTTC. As protein: CASSLSGVSYEQYF.

The chain is built from TRBV6-5 and TRBJ1-6; no clear D gene. This CDR3 has 13 residues. In germline, CDR1 is MNHEY, CDR2 SVGAGI. Deletions cut 2 bases from V and 17 bases from J, with 16 bases between. The CDR3 is CASSYDGGSEVHF. DNA for the CDR3: TGTGCCAGCAGTTACGACGGCGGCAGCGAGGTCCACTTT.

The chain uses TRBV6-6 and TRBJ2-3; 10 bases line up with TRBD1. This CDR3 is 17 amino acids long. Looked up from germline, CDR1 is MNHNY and CDR2 is SVGAGI (reference sequence). V lost 6 bases and J lost 2; bases outside the gene matches: 11. CDR3 in amino acids: CASRRLPGQGFTDTQYF. The CDR3 nucleotides are TGTGCCAGCAGACGACTCCCGGGACAGGGGTTCACAGATACGCAGTATTTT.

This sequence joins TRBV5-1 and TRBJ2-3, with D maybe TRBD2 (5 bases). With 2 bases removed from V and 1 base from J, the gap between germline ends came to 14 bases. The CDR3 sequence is 16 residues long. Germline-derived CDR1 and CDR2 are SGHRS and YFSETQ. In DNA, the CDR3 is TGCGCCAGCAGCTTACAAGCAGCCGGGGGCACAGATACGCAGTATTTT. Protein sequence: CASSLQAAGGTDTQYF.

This clone occurred once. This chain links TRBV9 with TRBJ1-6, with no clear D. Germline CDR1 reads SGDLS; CDR2 reads YYNGEE. The CDR3 runs 16 residues. V lost 4 bases to trimming and J lost 10 bases, with 21 bases between them. CDR3 sequence (DNA): TGTGCCAGCAGCCCGGAATGGGAGGGAAGGCGGTCACCCCTCCACTTT. Amino acids: CASSPEWEGRRSPLHF.

The V gene is TRBV10-2, the J gene TRBJ2-3; D may be TRBD1 or TRBD2 (5 bases each). The germline gives CDR1 WSHSY, CDR2 SAAADI. Trimming removed 8 bases from V and 1 base from J, with 16 bases in between. This CDR3 is 15 amino acids long. CDR3: CASRMGVTRTDTQYF. CDR3 in DNA: TGCGCCAGCCGGATGGGGGTCACACGCACAGATACGCAGTATTTT.

The chain has TRBV3-1 (or the pseudogene TRBV3-2) and TRBJ2-7; 7 bases fit TRBD1. The junction had 9 bases not matched to a gene; V was cut back by 0 bases and J by 7 bases. CDR3 length: 15 residues. Germline CDR1 reads LGHDT; CDR2 reads YNNKEL (reference sequence). This CDR3 is CASSQDVWDSNEQYF. The CDR3 nucleotides read TGTGCCAGCAGCCAAGATGTTTGGGACAGTAATGAGCAGTACTTC.

DNA for the CDR3: TGTGCCAGCAGCTTAGGAGGGACTAGCGGGGACGAGCAGTACTTC. Its translation: CASSLGGTSGDEQYF. The genes are TRBV7-2 and TRBJ2-7; 13 bases are a match to TRBD2. V gave up 1 base and J gave up 5 bases; unmatched junction bases: 2. Germline values: CDR1 SGHTA, CDR2 FQGNSA. The CDR3 extends over 15 amino acids.

DNA for the CDR3: TGCGCCAGCAGTCCGGAGACGTCTTATGAAAAACTGTTTTTT. The encoded protein is CASSPETSYEKLFF. The chain is built from TRBV4-3 and TRBJ1-4; D is undetermined. CDR3 length: 14 amino acids. CDR1 is LGHNA and CDR2 is YSLEER in the germline V gene. V lost 6 bases and J lost 6, with 14 bases in between.

The V gene is TRBV10-2, the J gene TRBJ1-5; D possibly corresponds to TRBD1 (5 bases). This CDR3 is 19 amino acids long. Germline loops: CDR1 WSHSY, CDR2 SAAADI. V lost 5 bases and J 1 base, leaving 24 bases between the germline ends. In DNA, the CDR3 is TGCGCCAGCAGTCCCTCCCGGGGCATGGGTTTCTGGAGCAATCAGCCCCAGCATTTT. Protein product: CASSPSRGMGFWSNQPQHF.